These 30 T cell receptor beta chains originate from one sample sequenced in a study of beta chain features in type 1 diabetes. Expressed TCRB transcripts got sequenced, as all isolated RNA was reverse transcribed. Sequencing was performed with immunoSEQ multiplex PCR; in TCRdb, only in-frame clones are kept and a portion is missing. This sample has fewer than 200,000 clones, with approximately 8.1% found just once. Sequenced: central memory CD4+ T cells from blood. The receptors here all came from a man between 18 and 29 years old in good health.

This clone was counted only a few times. The junction departs from the called germline gene at one end, perhaps through a read error. The chain links TRBV11-2 to TRBJ2-7, with 7 bases identical to TRBD1. Germline V lookup: CDR1 SGHAT, CDR2 FQNNGV. The CDR3 runs to 15 residues. CDR3 residues: CASSPDRTGSHEQYF. CDR3 bases: TGTGCCAGCAGCCCAGACCGGACAGGCTCCCACGAGCAGTACTTC.

This clone showed up just a few times. The chain uses TRBV6-5 and TRBJ1-2, with D possibly TRBD1 on 5 matching bases. V gave up 6 bases and J gave up 4 bases, with 15 bases separating them. The CDR3 length is 14 residues. CDR1 and CDR2 from the germline V gene are MNHEY and SVGAGI. CDR3 nucleotide sequence: TGTGCCAGCAGGCCGACAGCCGTCGGCTATGGCTACACCTTC. This codes for CASRPTAVGYGYTF.

This clone was seen more than once but under ten times. The genes are TRBV5-6 and TRBJ2-5, with 8 nucleotides matching TRBD2. V shed 4 bases and J 3 bases; nucleotides not matched to a gene: 8. The length of the CDR3 is 15 residues. Germline CDR1 is SGHDT and CDR2 is YYEEEE. The CDR3 here is CASSDNQAGEETQYF. CDR3 DNA sequence: TGTGCCAGCAGCGATAATCAAGCGGGAGAAGAGACCCAGTACTTC.

The rearrangement uses TRBV11-2 and TRBJ2-7; D may be TRBD2 (5 bases). The CDR3 sequence is 14 residues long. Trimming stripped 1 base from V and 4 bases from J, with 11 bases between. Germline CDR1 and CDR2: SGHAT and FQNNGV. This CDR3 is CASSLVRTPYEQYF. In DNA form, the CDR3 reads TGTGCCAGCAGCTTAGTGCGGACTCCATACGAGCAGTACTTC.

This clone was counted at least ten times. V usage is TRBV7-3 and J usage is TRBJ2-5, with TRBD1 identical over 10 bases. In germline, CDR1 is SGHTA, CDR2 FQGTGA. Trimming cost V 2 bases and J 2 bases; bases outside gene matches: 2. CDR3 length equals 15 residues. CDR3 region: CASSLGGQGQETQYF. As DNA, the CDR3 is TGTGCCAGCAGCTTAGGGGGACAGGGGCAAGAGACCCAGTACTTC.

The CDR3 is CASSLAGGYSNQPQHF. The DNA for the CDR3 is TGTGCCAGCAGCTTAGCGGGAGGTTATAGCAATCAGCCCCAGCATTTT. The genes are TRBV7-8 and TRBJ1-5; D gene unclear. The CDR3 is made up of 16 amino acids. V dropped 0 bases and J dropped 0 bases, with 9 bases sitting between them. Germline assignment: CDR1 SGHVS and CDR2 FQNEAQ.

This clone was seen repeatedly, ten times or more. The J gene is TRBJ2-7, the V gene TRBV28, with 9 positions matching TRBD1. With 5 bases clipped from V and 6 bases from J, the junction kept 11 bases outside the gene matches. Germline V lookup: CDR1 MDHEN, CDR2 SYDVKM. This CDR3 region has 15 residues. CDR3 sequence (DNA): TGTGCCAGCAGTCGAGGGACAGGGTATCGAGGCGAGCAGTACTTC. This encodes CASSRGTGYRGEQYF. Drawing the rest from reference TRBV28 and TRBJ2-7, the complete variable domain is DVKVTQSSRYLVKRTGEKVFLECVQDMDHENMFWYRQDPGLGLRLIYFSYDVKMKEKGDIPEGYSVSREKKERFSLILESASTNQTSMYLCASSRGTGYRGEQYFGPGTRLTVT.

The V and J genes are TRBV4-3 and TRBJ1-1; D remains ambiguous. There are 16 residues in the CDR3. Per the germline V gene, CDR1 is LGHNA and CDR2 is YSLEER. V lost 1 base and J lost 1, with 13 bases in between. The CDR3 DNA reads as TGCGCCAGCAGCCAAGCCCCTGCGGGCAGGAACACTGAAGCTTTCTTT. Amino acid sequence: CASSQAPAGRNTEAFF.

The genes are TRBV5-5 and TRBJ1-2; D is uncertain. V shed 2 bases and J shed 5 bases, with 10 bases lying between them. This CDR3 is 13 amino acids long. Germline CDR1 is SGHKS and CDR2 is YYEKEE (reference sequence). The CDR3 loop is CASSFTAEYGYTF. The CDR3 DNA reads TGTGCCAGCAGCTTTACAGCTGAATATGGCTACACCTTC.

This clone was picked up a small number of times. This sequence joins TRBV30 and TRBJ2-7, with TRBD1 as a possible D gene (5 bases). This CDR3 is 15 amino acids long. CDR1 and CDR2 (germline): GTSNPN, SVGIG (reference sequence). The V end lost 4 bases, the J end lost 2 bases, and 18 bases lay between the germline ends. The CDR3 loop reads CAWMILKGPTYEQYF. The CDR3 DNA is TGTGCCTGGATGATCCTGAAGGGGCCGACCTACGAGCAGTACTTC.

In this sample, this clone turned up a few times. The chain recombines TRBV28 with TRBJ1-1; D is uncertain. This CDR3 region has 13 residues. Germline CDR1 MDHEN, CDR2 SYDVKM. V was pared by 2 bases and J by 4 bases, with 8 bases between. The CDR3 DNA reads TGTGCCAGCAGTTTAGGGAGTCGCACTGAAGCTTTCTTT. Amino acids: CASSLGSRTEAFF.

This clone was seen only a few times. This chain uses TRBV5-6 with TRBJ2-2, with 7 nucleotides matching TRBD1. Germline V gives CDR1 SGHDT, CDR2 YYEEEE. Losses at the gene ends were 4 bases for V and 0 bases for J; bases not matched to a gene: 3. CDR3 length equals 15 residues. CDR3 in DNA: TGTGCCAGCAGCCTAGACAGGGCGAACACCGGGGAGCTGTTTTTT. It yields the protein CASSLDRANTGELFF.

The CDR3 nucleotides read TGTGCCAGCAGAACGACAGGGGGCTTCCCCGGGGAGCTGTTTTTT. This encodes CASRTTGGFPGELFF. The chain couples TRBV2 to TRBJ2-2; 10 positions agree with TRBD1. The CDR3 extends over 15 amino acids. CDR1 and CDR2 from the germline V gene are SNHLY and FYNNEI. With V trimmed by 6 bases and J by 6 bases, 7 bases remained unmatched.

The chain links TRBV11-1 to TRBJ2-7; 9 bases align to TRBD2. This CDR3 is built from 17 residues. The V gene end was trimmed by 5 bases and the J gene end by 3 bases; junction bases not matched to a gene: 14. Germline V gene data show CDR1 as SGHAT and CDR2 as FQDESV (reference sequence). CDR3 in amino acids: CASSLGYSGTSIYEQYF. CDR3 DNA sequence: TGTGCCAGCAGCCTCGGCTACTCCGGGACTAGCATCTACGAGCAGTACTTC.

This clone was detected a few times. The chain has TRBV6-5 and TRBJ2-7; tentatively, D is TRBD1 (5 bases). V lost 3 bases to trimming and J lost 9 bases, with 15 bases between them. The CDR3 has 13 amino acids. Germline values: CDR1 MNHEY, CDR2 SVGAGI. Here the CDR3 reads CASSYLTVGGQYF. CDR3 bases: TGTGCCAGCAGTTATTTGACAGTCGGCGGGCAGTACTTC.

This clone was seen repeatedly, ten times or more. V and J are TRBV5-8 and TRBJ2-3; 9 bases are a match to TRBD1. The CDR3 consists of 12 residues. With 5 bases clipped from V and 9 bases from J, the junction kept 4 bases outside the gene matches. CDR1 is SGHTS and CDR2 is YDEGEE in the germline V gene. CDR3 loop: CASRRDRETQYF. CDR3 bases: TGTGCCAGCAGACGGGACAGGGAAACGCAGTATTTT.

This clone has only a few counts. J is TRBJ2-5 and V is TRBV10-3; tentative D call: TRBD2 (6 bases). The V gene lost 6 bases and the J gene lost 5 bases, with 10 bases spanning the gap. CDR3 size: 12 residues. Germline V gene data show CDR1 as ENHRY and CDR2 as SYGVKD. CDR3 residues: CAISGGGETQYF. In DNA form, the CDR3 reads TGTGCCATCAGCGGGGGTGGGGAGACCCAGTACTTC.

J is TRBJ1-2 and V is TRBV15; 7 bases match TRBD1. The V segment lost 0 bases and the J segment 5 bases; nucleotides outside the gene matches: 3. The germline V gene encodes CDR1 LNHNV and CDR2 YYDKDF (reference sequence). This CDR3 is built from 14 residues. CDR3 bases: TGTGCCACCAGCAGAGACCCACAGGGGTATGGCTACACCTTC. This encodes CATSRDPQGYGYTF.

The chain couples TRBV6-4 to TRBJ2-6; 8 positions match TRBD1. Germline-derived CDR1 and CDR2 are MRHNA and SNTAGT. CDR3 length: 16 residues. The ends lost 7 bases at V and 4 bases at J; junction bases unmatched: 9. DNA for the CDR3: TGTGCCAGCAAGACAGGGGTACCTCGCGGGGCCAACGTCCTGACTTTC. Its translation: CASKTGVPRGANVLTF.

This sequence joins TRBV6-5 and TRBJ1-1; tentative D call: TRBD1 (6 bases). Germline CDR1 reads MNHEY; CDR2 reads SVGAGI. CDR3 length: 13 residues. Deletions cut 5 bases from V and 4 bases from J, with 11 bases between. CDR3 nucleotide sequence: TGTGCCAGCAGTAGGACAGTAAGCACTGAAGCTTTCTTT. It is translated as CASSRTVSTEAFF.

CDR3 sequence: CATTRLRGDTEAFF. The CDR3, as DNA: TGTGCCACCACGCGGCTAAGAGGCGACACTGAAGCTTTCTTT. The chain is built from TRBV15 and TRBJ1-1; D uncertain. This CDR3 has 14 residues. Germline V gene sequence: CDR1 LNHNV, CDR2 YYDKDF (reference sequence). Trimming shortened V by 7 bases and J by 3 bases, and 15 bases separated the two germline ends. The full variable domain, its missing parts supplied by reference TRBV15 and TRBJ1-1, is DAMVIQNPRYQVTQFGKPVTLSCSQTLNHNVMYWYQQKSSQAPKLLFHYYDKDFNNEADTPDNFQSRRPNTSFCFLDIRSPGLGDTAMYLCATTRLRGDTEAFFGQGTRLTVV.

The chain uses TRBV7-3 and TRBJ1-1, with D unclear. Trimming cost V 5 bases and J 3 bases, with 10 bases left between them. Per germline, CDR1 SGHTA and CDR2 FQGTGA. The CDR3 contains 13 residues. CDR3 in amino acids: CASSPRGDTEAFF. CDR3 in DNA: TGTGCCAGCAGCCCTCGAGGAGACACTGAAGCTTTCTTT.

The chain combines TRBV7-3 with TRBJ2-5, with D possibly being TRBD1 (6 bases). CDR3 size: 15 residues. The V gene lost 2 bases and the J gene lost 4 bases, with 14 bases spanning the gap. The germline gives CDR1 SGHTA, CDR2 FQGTGA. CDR3 DNA sequence: TGTGCCAGCAGCTTAGGGCCGACAGGAGTAGAGACCCAGTACTTC. This encodes CASSLGPTGVETQYF.

This clone has more than one count but fewer than ten. V gene TRBV28 combines with J gene TRBJ2-2; TRBD2 aligns across 14 bases. This CDR3 has 15 amino acids. The germline gives CDR1 MDHEN, CDR2 SYDVKM. The ends lost 5 bases at V and 6 bases at J; junction bases unmatched: 2. The CDR3 sequence is CASSGTSGRPGELFF. The CDR3 bases are TGTGCCAGCAGTGGGACTAGCGGGAGACCCGGGGAGCTGTTTTTT.

In this sample, this clone turned up once. This rearrangement joins TRBV6-5 to TRBJ2-1; 10 bases align to TRBD2. J was trimmed by 7 bases and V by 7 bases; bases with no gene match: 7. This CDR3 is built from 14 residues. Germline V gives CDR1 MNHEY, CDR2 SVGAGI. The CDR3 DNA sequence: TGTGCCAGCATGTTTAGCGGGAGGAGGAATGAGCAGTTCTTC. Encoded protein: CASMFSGRRNEQFF.

This clone has more than one count but fewer than ten. V and J are TRBV4-2 and TRBJ2-5; 7 nucleotides match TRBD2. Germline CDR1 LGHNA, CDR2 YNFKEQ. The CDR3 is made up of 15 amino acids. V lost 4 bases and J lost 5; bases outside the gene matches: 10. CDR3 region: CASSPNPRGGETQYF. The CDR3 nucleotides read TGTGCCAGCAGCCCCAACCCCCGGGGAGGGGAGACCCAGTACTTC.

In its sample, this clone was seen many times. The chain employs TRBV28 and TRBJ1-5; D gene ambiguous. The germline CDR1 and CDR2 sequences are MDHEN and SYDVKM. The CDR3 runs to 11 residues. V gave up 11 bases and J gave up 5 bases, with 10 bases separating them. The CDR3 reads CAVSGDQPQHF. The CDR3 DNA reads as TGTGCCGTGAGCGGAGATCAGCCCCAGCATTTT.

The rearrangement links TRBV4-3 to TRBJ1-2; tentative D call: TRBD1 (6 bases). The CDR3 extends over 13 amino acids. The V end lost 0 bases, the J end lost 7 bases, and 9 bases lay between the germline ends. The germline V gene encodes CDR1 LGHNA and CDR2 YSLEER. The CDR3 sequence is CASSQDLQGGYTF. CDR3 in DNA: TGCGCCAGCAGCCAAGATTTACAGGGTGGCTACACCTTC.

Remarks on this clone: Different DNA sequences within this sample yield the same CDR3. This chain joins TRBV18 and TRBJ1-3; D call uncertain. Trimming shortened V by 2 bases and J by 0 bases, and 5 bases separated the two germline ends. Germline V gene lookup returns CDR1 KGHSH and CDR2 LQKENI. This CDR3 is built from 14 residues. The CDR3 DNA follows: TGTGCCAGCTCACCAGAGTCCTCTGGAAACACCATATATTTT. Translating it yields CASSPESSGNTIYF.

This chain joins TRBV7-3 and TRBJ2-1; D is possibly TRBD1 (5 bases). V was cut by 0 bases and J by 5 bases, with 5 bases left in between. The germline V gene encodes CDR1 SGHTA and CDR2 FQGTGA. The CDR3 runs to 13 residues. This CDR3 is CASSLTGDNEQFF. The CDR3 region has the DNA TGTGCCAGCAGCTTAACAGGGGACAATGAGCAGTTCTTC. The full variable domain, with the rest looked up from reference TRBV7-3 and TRBJ2-1, is GAGVSQTPSNKVTEKGKYVELRCDPISGHTALYWYRQSLGQGPEFLIYFQGTGAADDSGLPNDRFFAVRPEGSVSTLKIQRTERGDSAVYLCASSLTGDNEQFFGPGTRLTVL.